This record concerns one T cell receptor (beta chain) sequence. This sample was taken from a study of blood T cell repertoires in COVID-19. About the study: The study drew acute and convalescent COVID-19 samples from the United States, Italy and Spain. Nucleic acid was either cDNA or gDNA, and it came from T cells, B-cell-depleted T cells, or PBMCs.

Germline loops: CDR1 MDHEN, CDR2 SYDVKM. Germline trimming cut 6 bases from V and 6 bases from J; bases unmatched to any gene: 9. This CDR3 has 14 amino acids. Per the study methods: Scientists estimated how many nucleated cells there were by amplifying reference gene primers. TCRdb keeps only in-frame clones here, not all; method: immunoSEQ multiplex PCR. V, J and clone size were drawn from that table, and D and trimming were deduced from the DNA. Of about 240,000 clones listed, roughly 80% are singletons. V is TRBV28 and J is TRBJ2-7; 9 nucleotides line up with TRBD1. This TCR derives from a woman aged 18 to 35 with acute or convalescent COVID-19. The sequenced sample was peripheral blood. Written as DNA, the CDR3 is TGTGCCAGCAGAAGGACAGGGGTTAGGGGCGAGCAGTACTTC. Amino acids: CASRRTGVRGEQYF.